The present T cell receptor beta chain was sequenced within a study of T cells in Graves' hyperthyroidism and ophthalmopathy. About the research overall: Peripheral blood sampling occurred at initial diagnosis, before any treatment.

Over 18 months, lack of ophthalmopathy progression marked Graves' hyperthyroidism as stable. Trimming shortened V by 2 bases and J by 3 bases, and 13 bases separated the two germline ends. This CDR3 region has 15 residues. Germline CDR1 is MNHNS and CDR2 is SASEGT. RNA transcripts were the template for amplifying TCR beta CDR3 regions. A set of HTBI primers served as the primers for a first-round RT-PCR of the TCR CDR3. From the multiplex PCR reads, TCRdb called clonotypes with MiXCR, one entry per CDR3 protein. Among roughly 660,000 distinct CDR3 sequences listed, approximately 15% were seen once. This chain joins TRBV6-1 and TRBJ1-2; D is possibly TRBD1 (5 bases). Sequenced: blood. The TCR comes from a man aged 50 to 60 with Graves' hyperthyroidism. CDR3: CASSEQGRGDYGYTF. The CDR3 nucleotides are TGTGCCAGCAGTGAACAGGGCCGGGGGGACTATGGCTACACCTTC.